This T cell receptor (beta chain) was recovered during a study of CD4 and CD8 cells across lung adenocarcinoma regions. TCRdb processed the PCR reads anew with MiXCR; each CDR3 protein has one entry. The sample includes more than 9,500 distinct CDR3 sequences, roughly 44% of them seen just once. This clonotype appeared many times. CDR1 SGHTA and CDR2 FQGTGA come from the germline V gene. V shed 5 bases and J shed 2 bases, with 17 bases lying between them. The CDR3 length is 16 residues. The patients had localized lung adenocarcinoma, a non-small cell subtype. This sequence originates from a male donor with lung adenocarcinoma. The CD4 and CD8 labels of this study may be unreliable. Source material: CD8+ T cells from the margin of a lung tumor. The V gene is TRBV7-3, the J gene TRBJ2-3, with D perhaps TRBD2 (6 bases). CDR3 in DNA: TGTGCCAGCAGCCAAGGGGCTAGCGAATACACAGATACGCAGTATTTT. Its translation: CASSQGASEYTDTQYF.